This T cell receptor (beta chain) derives from a study of CXCR3-negative and CXCR3-positive naive CD8 T cells. Notes on the study in general: In CXCR3-positive naive cells, the TRB CDR3s were more hydrophobic than in CXCR3-negative naive cells. Both naive subsets showed comparably high diversity, and memory CD8+ cells showed much lower diversity.

Worth noting for this clonotype: Its antigen is not known.

UMI-labeled 5' RACE TRB cDNA libraries were prepared from the cells. TCRdb re-called the 5' RACE reads and catalogs CDR3 proteins one per entry, DNA excluded. The ten most abundant clones cover about 0.3% of a sample with 120,000 to 150,000 distinct CDR3 sequences. CD45RO-CCR7+CD27+CD95- expression identified naive CD8+ T cells. Germline CDR1 and CDR2: SGHDT and YYEEEE. The CDR3 has 13 amino acids. The receptor comes from a human donor in good health. Some clones in this sample may be carry-over from other donors' samples. The genes are TRBV5-6 and TRBJ1-1. The sample was naive CXCR3+ CD8+ T cells from blood. Subset described: CD45RO-CCR7+CD27+CD95- naive CD8+ T cells expressing CXCR3 (TNR3+). CDR3 amino acids: CASSLISSTEAFF.